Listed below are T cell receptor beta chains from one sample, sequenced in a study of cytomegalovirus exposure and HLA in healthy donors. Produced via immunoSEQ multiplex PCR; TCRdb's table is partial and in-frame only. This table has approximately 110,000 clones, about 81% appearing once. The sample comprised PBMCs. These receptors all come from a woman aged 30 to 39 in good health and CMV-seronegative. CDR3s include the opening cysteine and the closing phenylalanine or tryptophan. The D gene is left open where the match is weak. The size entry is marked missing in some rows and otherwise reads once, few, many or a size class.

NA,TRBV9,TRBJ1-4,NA,CASSEQGSEKLFF,TGTGCCAGCAGCGAACAGGGTAGTGAAAAACTGTTTTTT
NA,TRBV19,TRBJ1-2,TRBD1,CASSIGGQYYGYTF,TGTGCCAGTAGTATCGGGGGACAGTACTATGGCTACACCTTC
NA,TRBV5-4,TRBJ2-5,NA,CASSLAQAYQETQYF,TGTGCCAGCAGCTTGGCCCAAGCGTATCAAGAGACCCAGTACTTC
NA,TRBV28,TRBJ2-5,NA,CASSLSPSRETQYF,TGTGCCAGCAGTTTGTCCCCTTCGAGAGAGACCCAGTACTTC
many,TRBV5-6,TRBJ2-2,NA,CASSLISQLNTGELFF,TGTGCCAGCAGCTTGATCTCCCAACTGAACACCGGGGAGCTGTTTTTT
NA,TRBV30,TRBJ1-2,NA,CAWSFPRPGPTNINYGYTF,TGTGCCTGGAGTTTCCCTAGACCGGGTCCTACTAATATTAACTATGGCTACACCTTC
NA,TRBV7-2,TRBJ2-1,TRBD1,CASSPQRGQGEQFF,TGTGCCAGCAGCCCACAGAGGGGGCAGGGTGAGCAGTTCTTC
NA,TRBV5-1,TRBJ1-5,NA,CASSLEQKGNQPQHF,TGCGCCAGCAGCTTGGAGCAAAAGGGGAATCAGCCCCAGCATTTT
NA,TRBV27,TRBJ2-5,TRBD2,CASSGLAGGQETQYF,TGTGCCAGCAGTGGGCTAGCGGGGGGCCAAGAGACCCAGTACTTC
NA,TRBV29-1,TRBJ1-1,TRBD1,CSVEAGGGTEAFF,TGCAGCGTCGAGGCAGGGGGCGGGACTGAAGCTTTCTTT
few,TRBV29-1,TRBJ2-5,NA,CSHGRDKQETQYF,TGCAGTCATGGCCGAGACAAGCAAGAGACCCAGTACTTC
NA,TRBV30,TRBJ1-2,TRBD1,CAWSVRQGYGYTF,TGTGCCTGGAGTGTACGACAGGGATATGGCTACACCTTC
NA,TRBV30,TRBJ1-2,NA,CAWSTGHRLYGYTF,TGTGCCTGGAGTACCGGACACAGGCTCTATGGCTACACCTTC
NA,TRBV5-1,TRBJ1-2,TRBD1,CASSSGQDSWVYGYTF,TGCGCCAGCAGCTCAGGACAGGATTCCTGGGTCTATGGCTACACCTTC
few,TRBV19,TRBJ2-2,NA,CASSIDQWQGGELFF,TGTGCCAGTAGTATAGATCAATGGCAGGGCGGGGAGCTGTTTTTT
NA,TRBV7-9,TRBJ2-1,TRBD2,CASSLRLAGGGYNEQFF,TGTGCCAGCAGCTTAAGGCTAGCGGGGGGCGGCTACAATGAGCAGTTCTTC
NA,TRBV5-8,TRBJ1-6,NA,CASSPLPGASYNSPLHF,TGTGCCAGCAGCCCCCTGCCAGGGGCCTCCTATAATTCACCCCTCCACTTT
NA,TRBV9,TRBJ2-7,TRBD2,CASSTGLAGGEQYF,TGTGCCAGCAGCACCGGACTAGCGGGAGGGGAGCAGTACTTC
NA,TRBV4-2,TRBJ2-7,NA,CASSRFLAAGYEQYF,TGTGCCAGCAGCCGTTTCCTAGCTGCAGGATACGAGCAGTACTTC
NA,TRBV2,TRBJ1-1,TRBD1,CASYPQEGARNTEAFF,TGTGCCAGTTATCCTCAGGAGGGGGCCCGGAACACTGAAGCTTTCTTT
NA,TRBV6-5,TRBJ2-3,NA,CASSTRRGGADTQYF,TGTGCCAGCAGTACACGGAGGGGGGGGGCAGATACGCAGTATTTT
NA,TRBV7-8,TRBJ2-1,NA,CASSPPIATYEQFF,TGTGCCAGCAGCCCACCCATAGCTACGTATGAGCAGTTCTTC
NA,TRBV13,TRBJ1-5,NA,CASSSRLSNQPQHF,TGTGCCAGCAGCTCCAGACTTAGCAATCAGCCCCAGCATTTT
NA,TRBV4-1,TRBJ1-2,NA,CASSQDAGGDGYTF,TGCGCCAGCAGCCAAGATGCAGGTGGTGATGGCTACACCTTC
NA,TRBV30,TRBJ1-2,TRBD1,CARSPTGYYGYTF,TGTGCCCGTAGTCCGACAGGGTACTATGGCTACACCTTC
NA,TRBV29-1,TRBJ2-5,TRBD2,CSVRLAGQETQYF,TGCAGCGTTCGACTAGCGGGACAAGAGACCCAGTACTTC
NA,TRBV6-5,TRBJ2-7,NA,CASSYLYEQYF,TGTGCCAGCAGCTACCTGTACGAGCAGTACTTC
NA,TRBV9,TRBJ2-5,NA,CASSVQGGFRQETQYF,TGTGCCAGCAGCGTGCAAGGGGGATTTCGCCAAGAGACCCAGTACTTC
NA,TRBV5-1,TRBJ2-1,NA,CASSHIRAGDDEQFF,TGCGCCAGCAGCCATATACGCGCAGGGGACGATGAGCAGTTCTTC
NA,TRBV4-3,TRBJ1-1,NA,CASSQDLSEGGLWAFF,TGCGCCAGCAGCCAAGATCTTAGTGAGGGGGGGCTTTGGGCTTTCTTT
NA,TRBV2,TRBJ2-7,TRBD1,CASTRQGVYEQYF,TGTGCCAGCACGCGACAGGGCGTGTACGAGCAGTACTTC
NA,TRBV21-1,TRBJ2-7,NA,CASSKGTGDYSYEQYF,TGTGCCAGCAGCAAAGGGACAGGGGATTATTCCTACGAGCAGTACTTC
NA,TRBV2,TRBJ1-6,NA,CASRTDGQRNSPLHF,TGTGCCAGCAGGACGGACGGACAGAGAAATTCACCCCTCCACTTT
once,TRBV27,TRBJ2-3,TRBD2,CASSLSAAGGPTDTQYF,TGTGCCAGCAGTTTATCCGCGGCGGGGGGGCCAACAGATACGCAGTATTTT
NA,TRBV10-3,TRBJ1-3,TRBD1,CAISDGRGLSGNTIYF,TGTGCCATCAGTGATGGCAGGGGGCTATCTGGAAACACCATATATTTT
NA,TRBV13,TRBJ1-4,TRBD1,CASSQGQGREKLFF,TGTGCCAGCAGCCAAGGACAGGGGCGAGAAAAACTGTTTTTT
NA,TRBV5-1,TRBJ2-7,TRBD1,CASSKGQPNFSYEQYF,TGCGCCAGCAGCAAGGGACAGCCAAACTTCTCCTACGAGCAGTACTTC
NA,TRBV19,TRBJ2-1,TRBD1,CASSMWGQGASNEQFF,TGTGCCAGTAGTATGTGGGGCCAGGGGGCTTCCAATGAGCAGTTCTTC
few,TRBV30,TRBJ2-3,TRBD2,CAWSPGTNTQYF,TGTGCCTGGAGTCCAGGGACTAATACGCAGTATTTT
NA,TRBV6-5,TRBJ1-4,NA,CASSSRKLFF,TGTGCCAGCAGTTCCAGGAAACTGTTTTTT
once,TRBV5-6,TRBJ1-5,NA,CASSRRGGNQPQHF,TGTGCCAGCAGCCGTCGGGGGGGGAATCAGCCCCAGCATTTT
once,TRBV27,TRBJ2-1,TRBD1,CASSLSGQISYNEQFF,TGTGCCAGCAGTCTCTCGGGACAGATCTCCTACAATGAGCAGTTCTTC
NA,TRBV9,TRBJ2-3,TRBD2,CASSVGGGGTTSTDTQYF,TGTGCCAGCAGCGTAGGCGGTGGCGGGACTACTTCCACAGATACGCAGTATTTT
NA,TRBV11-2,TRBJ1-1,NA,CASSLGRPGVDNTEAFF,TGTGCCAGCAGCTTAGGTAGGCCAGGGGTTGACAACACTGAAGCTTTCTTT
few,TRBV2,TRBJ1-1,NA,CASRRDMNTEAFF,TGTGCCAGCAGGCGAGACATGAACACTGAAGCTTTCTTT
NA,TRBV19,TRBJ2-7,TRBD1,CATGQGGLPYEQYF,TGTGCCACCGGACAGGGGGGACTCCCTTACGAGCAGTACTTC
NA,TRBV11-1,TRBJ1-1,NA,CASSSQGNTKAFF,TGTGCCAGCAGCTCCCAGGGCAACACTAAAGCTTTCTTT
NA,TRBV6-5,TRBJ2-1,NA,CASTSDWNNEQFF,TGTGCCAGCACCTCCGACTGGAACAATGAGCAGTTCTTC
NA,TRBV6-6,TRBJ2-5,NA,CASTFSQETQYF,TGTGCCAGCACCTTCTCGCAAGAGACCCAGTACTTC
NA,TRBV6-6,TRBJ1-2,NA,CASTRGFLGYTF,TGTGCCAGCACAAGGGGGTTTTTAGGCTACACCTTC